The T cell receptor beta chain under discussion was sequenced for a study of vaccination effects on CD4 cells after COVID-19. With the ViraFEST assay, the study expanded antigen-specific CD4+ T cells using viral peptide pools, then sequenced them. CD4+ T cells were isolated after around ten days of culture. Prior SARS-CoV-2 infection was absent in the vaccine recipients, as shown by negative nucleocapsid antibodies. PBMC were cultured at around 1.9 million per well with 9 to 10 IU/ml IL-2 and around 9.4 ug/ml peptides. Half-medium replacement with IL-2 medium occurred on days 3 and 7. Findings and caveats of the study: Infection- and vaccine-induced clones contracted markedly late after vaccination. Missing from the study were early post-infection timepoints, and its convalescent patients were few.

Regarding this clone: Antigen: not known.

The germline V gene encodes CDR1 MGHRA and CDR2 YSYEKL. J was trimmed by 0 bases and V by 1 base; bases with no gene match: 5. The CDR3 sequence is 17 residues long. Using immunoSEQ multiplex PCR, the repertoire was profiled, and TCRdb retains in-frame clones only, with some absent. There are tens of thousands of clones in the sample; around three quarters occur only once, and roughly 3.5% lies in the top ten. The rearrangement joins TRBV4-1 to TRBJ2-1; 8 bases agree with TRBD1. The sequence was collected from a human donor who received a COVID-19 vaccine. The source was CD4+ T cells from PBMCs cultured with HCoV-OC43 spike peptides, collected before COVID-19 vaccination. Subset specified: HCoV-OC43 spike overlapping peptide pool stimulation. CDR3 sequence reads: CASSQGAGQGSYNEQFF. Written as DNA, the CDR3 is TGCGCCAGCAGCCAAGGAGCCGGACAGGGCTCCTACAATGAGCAGTTCTTC.